At least ten counts were recorded for the clone carrying this T cell receptor (beta chain). What it binds is unknown. The sample comes from a study of shared clonotypes between healthy human individuals. Findings of the study overall: An anticipated effect of sequencing depth on clonotype sharing among donors was recognized.

Genomic DNA, for the unsorted samples, came from around 90 million PBMCs. The authors distributed each subset's genomic DNA evenly over several immunoSEQ plates. Amplification in unsorted PBMC replicate PCRs started from around 300 ng DNA, which equals approximately 28,000 T cell genomes. Clones were sequenced by immunoSEQ multiplex PCR, and TCRdb holds only the in-frame ones, with some missing. The sample has 450,000 to 600,000 clones; more than 65% are singletons. CDR3 length: 16 amino acids. The V gene's germline CDR1 is SGHDT and CDR2 YYEEEE. V was pared by 3 bases and J by 6 bases, with 13 bases of the junction left unmatched.

The rearrangement links TRBV5-6 to TRBJ2-7; 9 bases fit TRBD2. The TCR was taken from a woman between 40 and 55 years old in good health. Some clones in this sample may be carry-over from other donors' samples. Source material: PBMCs. The CDR3 reads CASSWGTGTSFSEQYF. DNA of the CDR3: TGTGCCAGCAGCTGGGGGACCGGGACTAGCTTTTCCGAGCAGTACTTC.